This paragraph reports one TCR beta chain. The authors' processing: Reference gene primers were amplified, and this amplification served to estimate nucleated cell counts. Profiled with immunoSEQ multiplex PCR; TCRdb holds only in-frame clones, not every one. V and J calls and clone size are those listed in that table; D and trimming were worked out from the DNA. Here the sample spans around 200,000 clones, approximately 90% being singletons. J lost 3 bases, V lost 0 bases, and 7 bases had no gene match. This CDR3 has 18 amino acids. CDR1 is SGHRS, CDR2 YFSETQ, per germline. These data originate in a study of blood T cell repertoires in COVID-19. Study context: There were acute and convalescent COVID-19 samples, and they came from the United States, Italy and Spain. Sources were T cells, B-cell-depleted T cells, or PBMCs; the material itself was cDNA or gDNA.

The chain carries TRBV5-1 and TRBJ2-2; TRBD2 aligns across 11 bases. Sequenced: peripheral blood. This clonotype was obtained from a man older than 75 with acute or convalescent COVID-19. This CDR3 is CASSLAVAGGLDTGELFF. CDR3 in DNA: TGCGCCAGCAGCTTGGCCGTAGCGGGAGGGTTAGACACCGGGGAGCTGTTTTTT. The whole variable domain, remainder taken from reference TRBV5-1 and TRBJ2-2, is KAGVTQTPRYLIKTRGQQVTLSCSPISGHRSVSWYQQTPGQGLQFLFEYFSETQRNKGNFPGRFSGRQFSNSRSEMNVSTLELGDSALYLCASSLAVAGGLDTGELFFGEGSRLTVL.